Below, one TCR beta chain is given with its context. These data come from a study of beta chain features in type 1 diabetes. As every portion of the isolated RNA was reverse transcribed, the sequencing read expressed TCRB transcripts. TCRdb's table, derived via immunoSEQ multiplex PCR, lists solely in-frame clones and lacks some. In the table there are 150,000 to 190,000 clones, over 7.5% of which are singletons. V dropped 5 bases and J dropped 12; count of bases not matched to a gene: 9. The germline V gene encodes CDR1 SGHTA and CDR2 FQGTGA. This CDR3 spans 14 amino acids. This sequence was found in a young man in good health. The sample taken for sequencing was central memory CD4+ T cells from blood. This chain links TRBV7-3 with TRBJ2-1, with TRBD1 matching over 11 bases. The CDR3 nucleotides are TGTGCCAGCAGCCCGTTGGGACAGGGGGGTCGGCAGTTCTTC. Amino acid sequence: CASSPLGQGGRQFF.